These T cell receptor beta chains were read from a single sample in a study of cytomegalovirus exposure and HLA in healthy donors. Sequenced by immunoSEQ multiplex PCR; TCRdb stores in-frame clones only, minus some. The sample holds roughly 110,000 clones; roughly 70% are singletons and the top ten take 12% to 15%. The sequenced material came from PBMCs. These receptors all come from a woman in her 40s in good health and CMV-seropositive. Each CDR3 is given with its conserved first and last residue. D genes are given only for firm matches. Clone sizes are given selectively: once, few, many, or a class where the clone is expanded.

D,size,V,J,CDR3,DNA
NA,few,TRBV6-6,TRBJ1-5,CASSYLSLQGQPQHF,TGTGCCAGCAGTTACCTCTCGCTCCAGGGACAGCCCCAGCATTTT
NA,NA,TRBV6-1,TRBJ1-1,CASSEPSAGRLEAFF,TGTGCCAGCAGTGAACCATCGGCAGGCCGCCTTGAAGCTTTCTTT
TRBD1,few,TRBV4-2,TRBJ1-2,CASSPGQGSNYGYTF,TGTGCCAGCAGCCCGGGACAGGGATCTAACTATGGCTACACCTTC
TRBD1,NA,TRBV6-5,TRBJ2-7,CASSQDRALYEQYF,TGTGCCAGCAGCCAAGACAGGGCCCTTTACGAGCAGTACTTC
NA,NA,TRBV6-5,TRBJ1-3,CASSTGFGNTIYF,TGTGCCAGCAGCACAGGTTTTGGAAACACCATATATTTT
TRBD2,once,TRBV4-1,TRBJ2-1,CASSPLAGHYNEQFF,TGCGCCAGCAGTCCCTTAGCGGGGCATTACAATGAGCAGTTCTTC
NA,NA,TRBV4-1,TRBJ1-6,CASSQEGSSNSPLHF,TGCGCCAGCAGCCAAGAGGGCAGTTCCAATTCACCCCTCCACTTT
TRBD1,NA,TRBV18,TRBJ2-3,CASCDRAVDTQYF,TGTGCCAGCTGCGACAGGGCAGTAGATACGCAGTATTTT
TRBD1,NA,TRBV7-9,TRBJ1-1,CASSLQQGGTEAFF,TGTGCCAGCAGCTTACAGCAGGGGGGCACTGAAGCTTTCTTT
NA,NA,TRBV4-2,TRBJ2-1,CASSVQGSDEQFF,TGTGCCAGCAGCGTACAGGGCTCGGATGAGCAGTTCTTC
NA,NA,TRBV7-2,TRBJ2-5,CASSFQGRETQYF,TGTGCCAGCAGCTTCCAGGGCAGGGAGACCCAGTACTTC
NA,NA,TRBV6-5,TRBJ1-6,CASCQVSGSPLHF,TGTGCCAGCTGCCAAGTTAGCGGGTCACCCCTCCACTTT
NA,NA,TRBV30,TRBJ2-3,CAWSPGVNTQYF,TGTGCCTGGAGTCCAGGGGTTAATACGCAGTATTTT
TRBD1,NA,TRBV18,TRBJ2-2,CASSPPTGPGELFF,TGTGCCAGCTCACCGCCGACAGGGCCCGGGGAGCTGTTTTTT
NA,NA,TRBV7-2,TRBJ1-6,CASSLGAVNSPLHF,TGTGCCAGCAGCTTAGGAGCTGTTAATTCACCCCTCCACTTT
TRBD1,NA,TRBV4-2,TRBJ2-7,CASSQWTGGTGPYEQYF,TGTGCCAGCAGCCAATGGACAGGTGGGACAGGTCCCTACGAGCAGTACTTC
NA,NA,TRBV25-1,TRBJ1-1,CASSEFGAEAFF,TGTGCCAGCAGTGAATTCGGTGCTGAAGCTTTCTTT
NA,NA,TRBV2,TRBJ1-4,CATEAGTSGGEKLFF,TGTGCTACCGAGGCAGGGACCTCGGGAGGTGAAAAACTGTTTTTT
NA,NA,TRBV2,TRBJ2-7,CASSGVLQTSYNEQYF,TGTGCCAGCAGTGGGGTCCTACAGACATCCTACAACGAGCAGTACTTC
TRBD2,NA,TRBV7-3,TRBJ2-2,CASSRKAGGYTGELFF,TGTGCCAGCAGCCGGAAAGCGGGGGGCTACACCGGGGAGCTGTTTTTT
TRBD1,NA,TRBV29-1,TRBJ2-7,CSVETGTGNYEQYF,TGCAGCGTCGAGACCGGGACAGGGAACTACGAGCAGTACTTC
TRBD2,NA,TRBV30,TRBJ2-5,CAWSGGLAGFGETQYF,TGTGCCTGGAGTGGGGGACTAGCGGGGTTCGGGGAGACCCAGTACTTC
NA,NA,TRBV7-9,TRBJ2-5,CASSSTTGATETQYF,TGTGCCAGCAGCTCCACGACTGGGGCCACCGAGACCCAGTACTTC
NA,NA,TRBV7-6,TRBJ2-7,CASSDPKSRIQEQYF,TGTGCCAGCAGCGACCCCAAATCTAGAATCCAGGAGCAGTACTTC
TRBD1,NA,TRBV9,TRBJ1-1,CASSAVPGQGAEAFF,TGTGCCAGCAGCGCCGTACCGGGACAGGGAGCTGAAGCTTTCTTT
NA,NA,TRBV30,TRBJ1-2,CAWSARGGSGGYTF,TGTGCCTGGAGTGCCCGAGGGGGTTCAGGGGGCTACACCTTC
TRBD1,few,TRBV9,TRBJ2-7,CASSVGFETGGYEQYF,TGTGCCAGCAGCGTAGGTTTTGAGACAGGGGGCTACGAGCAGTACTTC
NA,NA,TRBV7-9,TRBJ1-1,CASSPLYTEAFF,TGTGCCAGCAGCCCCCTATACACTGAAGCTTTCTTT
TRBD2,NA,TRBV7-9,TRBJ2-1,CASGPGGFPYNEQFF,TGTGCCAGCGGCCCGGGGGGTTTCCCGTACAATGAGCAGTTCTTC
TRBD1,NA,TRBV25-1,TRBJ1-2,CASDFRQSGQGYGYTF,TGTGCCAGCGACTTTCGGCAATCGGGACAGGGGTATGGCTACACCTTC
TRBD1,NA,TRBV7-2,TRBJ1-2,CASSARRDSNYGYTF,TGTGCCAGCAGCGCCCGGAGGGACAGTAACTATGGCTACACCTTC
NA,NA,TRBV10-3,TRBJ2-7,CAISAGSLISYEQYF,TGTGCCATCAGCGCGGGGAGTCTCATCTCCTACGAGCAGTACTTC
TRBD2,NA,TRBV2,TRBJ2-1,CASSEGRTSGGDSYNEQFF,TGTGCCAGCAGTGAAGGCCGGACTAGCGGGGGGGACTCCTACAATGAGCAGTTCTTC
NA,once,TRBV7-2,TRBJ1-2,CASSLTGYGYTF,TGTGCCAGCAGCTTAACAGGGTATGGCTACACCTTC
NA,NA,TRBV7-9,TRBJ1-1,CASSPRRGNTEAFF,TGTGCCAGCAGCCCCCGGCGCGGGAACACTGAAGCTTTCTTT
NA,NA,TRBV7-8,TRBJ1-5,CASSLYQGPSQPQHF,TGTGCCAGCAGCTTATACCAGGGGCCTAGTCAGCCCCAGCATTTT
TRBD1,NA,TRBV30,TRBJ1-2,CAWSLGQGAGGYTF,TGTGCCTGGAGTCTGGGACAGGGGGCTGGTGGCTACACCTTC
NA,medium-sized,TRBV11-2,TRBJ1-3,CASSLSEHMEQSSGNTIYF,TGTGCCAGCAGCTTATCGGAGCATATGGAGCAAAGCTCTGGAAACACCATATATTTT
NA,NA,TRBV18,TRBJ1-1,CASSPAVNTEAFF,TGTGCCAGCTCACCGGCTGTGAACACTGAAGCTTTCTTT
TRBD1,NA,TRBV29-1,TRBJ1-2,CSARQGAGYGYTF,TGCAGCGCTCGACAGGGGGCAGGCTATGGCTACACCTTC
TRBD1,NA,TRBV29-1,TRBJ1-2,CSADGQDYGYTF,TGCAGCGCCGACGGACAGGACTATGGCTACACCTTC
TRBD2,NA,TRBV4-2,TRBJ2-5,CASSPSVLAGEETQYF,TGTGCCAGCAGCCCGTCTGTTCTAGCGGGGGAAGAGACCCAGTACTTC
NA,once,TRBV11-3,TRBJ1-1,CASSSEYGEAFF,TGTGCCAGCAGCTCAGAGTACGGTGAAGCTTTCTTT
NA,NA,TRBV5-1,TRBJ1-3,CASSSPTSDGNTIYF,TGCGCCAGCAGCTCACCCACCAGTGATGGAAACACCATATATTTT
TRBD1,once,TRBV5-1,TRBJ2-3,CASSLAPRGQGYTDTQYF,TGCGCCAGCAGCTTGGCCCCTAGGGGACAGGGGTATACAGATACGCAGTATTTT
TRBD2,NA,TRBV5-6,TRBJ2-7,CASSLRPAGETYEQYF,TGTGCCAGCAGCCTTCGGCCAGCGGGGGAGACCTACGAGCAGTACTTC
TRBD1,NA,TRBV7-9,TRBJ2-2,CASSLRQGNTGELFF,TGTGCCAGCAGCTTACGACAGGGAAACACCGGGGAGCTGTTTTTT
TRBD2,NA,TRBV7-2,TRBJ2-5,CASGPGTTSETQYF,TGTGCCAGCGGACCAGGGACTACAAGCGAGACCCAGTACTTC
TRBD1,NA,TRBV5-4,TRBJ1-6,CASSLARDRNSPLHF,TGTGCCAGCAGCTTGGCGCGGGACAGGAATTCACCCCTCCACTTT
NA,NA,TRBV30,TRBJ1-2,CAWSVHGKGGYTF,TGTGCCTGGAGTGTACACGGGAAGGGTGGCTACACCTTC
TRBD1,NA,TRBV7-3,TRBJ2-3,CASSLSGTGAQYF,TGTGCCAGCAGCCTATCCGGGACAGGGGCGCAGTATTTT
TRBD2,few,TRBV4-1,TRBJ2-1,CASNLLAGGYNEQFF,TGCGCCAGCAACCTACTAGCGGGGGGGTACAATGAGCAGTTCTTC
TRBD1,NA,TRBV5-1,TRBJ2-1,CASSLLQGAVGNEQFF,TGCGCCAGCAGCTTGCTCCAGGGGGCGGTGGGCAATGAGCAGTTCTTC
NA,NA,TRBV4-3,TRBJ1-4,CASSQDARGEDEKLFF,TGCGCCAGCAGCCAAGATGCAAGGGGCGAAGATGAAAAACTGTTTTTT
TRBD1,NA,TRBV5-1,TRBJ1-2,CASSGDSYGYTF,TGCGCCAGCAGCGGGGACAGCTATGGCTACACCTTC